This T cell receptor (beta chain) was identified in a study of preoperative IRX-2 immunotherapy in early breast cancer (dated by TCRdb to about 2019). The method was the immunoSEQ multiplex PCR assay. The clones in this table, taken by TCRdb from immuneACCESS, are in-frame only. Not every clone is retained; where verified, under half of the shortfall comes from an unresolved V gene, and the cause of the rest is unknown. This sample gives more than 35,000 clones in total; 60% to 80% of them show up just once. Roughly 1.2% of the sample is taken by the ten largest. The sample's treatment or condition, from its label and the paper: preoperative locoregional IRX-2 cytokine immunotherapy. The samples were obtained from a phase Ib study that tested preoperative, locoregional IRX-2 cytokine immunotherapy meant to prime immune responses. Before surgery, IRX-2 was given to the donors, who were patients with early-stage breast cancer.

A word on this clone: Its antigen has not been determined. Per-base qualities were not stored, and no clone one base away is much larger.

Deletion took 1 base off V and 3 bases off J, with a span of 12 bases between the germline ends. Taken from the germline V gene, the CDR1 and CDR2 loops are MDHEN and SYDVKM. There are 16 amino acids in the CDR3, from cysteine to phenylalanine inclusive. Solely the CDR3 DNA is kept, with 48 bases framed from the first base. The sample consisted of tumor tissue, taken after IRX-2 immunotherapy. This receptor chain uses TRBV28 and TRBJ1-4; the D region possibly corresponds to TRBD1 (5 bases align). This clonotype was obtained from a human donor with breast cancer. Here is the DNA: TGTGCCAGCAGTTTATCCCAGACCAGGGCTAATGAAAAACTGTTTTTT. This codes for CASSLSQTRANEKLFF.